A selection of T cell receptor beta chains follows, all from one sample in a study of immune cell composition in non-small cell lung cancer. The data were produced by immunoSEQ multiplex PCR, yet TCRdb's version contains in-frame clones alone and is incomplete. The table includes over a thousand clones, around 72% detected once. The sample consisted of lung tumor tissue. The receptor set was obtained from a human donor with non-small cell lung cancer. The CDR3 runs from the conserved cysteine through the conserved F or W. A D gene is named only where the DNA matches it firmly. Only part of the rows carry a size: once, few, many, or a class if the clone is expanded.

j_gene | abundance | d_gene | len | v_gene | CDR3nt | CDR3aa
TRBJ1-5 | few | NA | 13 | TRBV7-9 | TGTGCCAGCGCCCAAGGGGCGGGGCAGCCCCAGCATTTT | CASAQGAGQPQHF
TRBJ2-7 | NA | NA | 15 | TRBV28 | TGTGCCAGCAGTCCTCCTACAGGGTTGTCCTACGAGCAGTACTTC | CASSPPTGLSYEQYF
TRBJ1-6 | NA | NA | 15 | TRBV4-3 | TGCGCCAGCAGAGTTGACGTTGGGAGGAATTCACCCCTCCACTTT | CASRVDVGRNSPLHF
TRBJ2-1 | NA | TRBD2 | 16 | TRBV2 | TGTGCCAGCAGTGAAGCTGGGACTAGCGTCGACAATGAGCAGTTCTTC | CASSEAGTSVDNEQFF
TRBJ1-5 | NA | NA | 16 | TRBV2 | TGTGCCAGCAGTGGGATACGTCAGGATAGCAATCAGCCCCAGCATTTT | CASSGIRQDSNQPQHF
TRBJ1-1 | few | NA | 15 | TRBV4-1 | TGCGCCAGCAGCCAAGGAGCAGGGGATTATACTGAAGCTTTCTTT | CASSQGAGDYTEAFF
TRBJ2-7 | NA | TRBD2 | 14 | TRBV4-3 | TGCGCCAGCAGCCAGGGACTAGCGGGGGACGAGCAGTACTTC | CASSQGLAGDEQYF
TRBJ2-7 | NA | TRBD1 | 17 | TRBV7-6 | TGTGCCAGCAGCTTAGGACCATCGGGGACAGCCTCCTACGAGCAGTACTTC | CASSLGPSGTASYEQYF
TRBJ2-7 | NA | TRBD1 | 13 | TRBV6-6 | TGTGCCAGCAGTCGGGACAGGGATTACGAGCAGTACTTC | CASSRDRDYEQYF
TRBJ1-6 | once | NA | 15 | TRBV7-2 | TGTGCCAGCAGCTTTGGAGGCGAAGGGAGTTCACCCCTCCACTTT | CASSFGGEGSSPLHF
TRBJ1-2 | few | TRBD1 | 18 | TRBV4-2 | TGTGCCAGCAGCCAGTGGGGGGACAGGGCTCCGGGGCGCGGGGGCTACACCTTC | CASSQWGDRAPGRGGYTF
TRBJ2-7 | NA | TRBD2 | 16 | TRBV7-3 | TGTGCCAGCAGCCCCCCTAGCGGGCGCTACTCCTACGAGCAGTACTTC | CASSPPSGRYSYEQYF
TRBJ2-2 | NA | TRBD1 | 15 | TRBV5-1 | TGCGCCAGCAGCTTACAGGGGGGCAACACCGGGGAGCTGTTTTTT | CASSLQGGNTGELFF